This T cell receptor (beta chain) was observed in a study of shared clonotypes between healthy human individuals. Study context: A donor's plate count was three for CD4 naive and three for CD4 memory; CD8 naive had two and CD8 memory one.

With regard to this clone: The antigen remains undetermined.

TCRdb's copy holds only in-frame clones and misses some; the assay was immunoSEQ multiplex PCR. In the table there are some 2,400,000 clones, approximately 94% of which are singletons. Study-wide findings and caveats: Shared across a handful of donors were roughly 5% of the naive CD4 clonotypes.

This CDR3 spans 17 amino acids. Germline lookup yields CDR1 MNHEY and CDR2 SMNVEV (reference sequence). The junction had 13 bases not matched to a gene; V was cut back by 5 bases and J by 7 bases. The sequencing sample was made of naive CD4+ T cells sorted from blood. Subset of the sample: CD45RA+ positively selected. The clonotype comes from a man between 18 and 29 years old in good health. The rearrangement links TRBV27 to TRBJ2-1, with TRBD2 identical over 11 bases. As DNA, the CDR3 is TGTGCCAGCAGTAGGCGGCTAGCGGGGGGTAAGGGGAATGAGCAGTTCTTC. Protein sequence: CASSRRLAGGKGNEQFF.